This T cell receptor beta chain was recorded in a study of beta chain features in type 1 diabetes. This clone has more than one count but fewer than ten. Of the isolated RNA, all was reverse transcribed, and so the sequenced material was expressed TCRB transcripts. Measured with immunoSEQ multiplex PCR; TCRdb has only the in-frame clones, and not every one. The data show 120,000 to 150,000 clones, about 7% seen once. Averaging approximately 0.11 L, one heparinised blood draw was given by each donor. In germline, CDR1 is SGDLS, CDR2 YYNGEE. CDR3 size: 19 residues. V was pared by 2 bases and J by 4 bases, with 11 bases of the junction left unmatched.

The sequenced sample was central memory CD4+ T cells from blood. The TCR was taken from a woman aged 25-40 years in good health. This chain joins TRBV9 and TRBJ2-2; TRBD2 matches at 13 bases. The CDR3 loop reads CASSVVTGLAGVGTGELFF. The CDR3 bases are TGTGCCAGCAGCGTGGTTACCGGACTAGCGGGAGTAGGCACCGGGGAGCTGTTTTTT.